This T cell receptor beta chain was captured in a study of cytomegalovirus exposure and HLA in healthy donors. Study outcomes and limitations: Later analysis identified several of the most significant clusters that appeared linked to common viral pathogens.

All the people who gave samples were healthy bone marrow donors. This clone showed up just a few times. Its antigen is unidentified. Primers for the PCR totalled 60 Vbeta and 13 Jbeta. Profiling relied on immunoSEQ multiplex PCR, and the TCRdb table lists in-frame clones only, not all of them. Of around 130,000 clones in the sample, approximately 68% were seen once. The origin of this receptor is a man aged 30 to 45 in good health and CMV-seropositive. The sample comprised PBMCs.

The CDR3 region has the DNA TGCGCCAGCAGCCAAGAGTTACTGGTTACCTACAATGAGCAGTTCTTC. Amino acid sequence: CASSQELLVTYNEQFF. This sequence joins TRBV4-3 and TRBJ2-1; no definite D call. CDR3 length equals 16 residues. V lost 0 bases and J lost 2, with 11 bases in between. The germline V gene has CDR1 LGHNA and CDR2 YSLEER.